Presented here are 30 T cell receptor beta chains from one specimen sequenced in a study of blood T cell repertoires in COVID-19. Profiling relied on immunoSEQ multiplex PCR, and the TCRdb table lists in-frame clones only, not all of them. The sample records 200,000 or so clones, less than 90% being singletons. The sequencing input was peripheral blood. These receptors all stem from a woman older than 75 with COVID-19, enrolled during active disease.

The V and J genes are TRBV14 and TRBJ1-2; D gene uncertain. The CDR3 contains 13 residues. The V end was cut by 3 bases, the J end by 0 bases, with 5 bases between. Germline V gene sequence: CDR1 SGHDN, CDR2 FVKESK. In DNA form, the CDR3 reads TGTGCCAGCAGCCAGAGTCCTAACTATGGCTACACCTTC. It encodes CASSQSPNYGYTF.

The chain combines TRBV6-4 with TRBJ1-2, with 9 bases that match TRBD1. Germline-derived CDR1 and CDR2 are MRHNA and SNTAGT. This CDR3 is 14 amino acids long. The junction had 2 bases not matched to a gene; V was cut back by 4 bases and J by 2 bases. The CDR3 protein is CASSAGQGNYGYTF. The DNA of the CDR3 is TGTGCCAGCAGTGCGGGACAGGGAAACTATGGCTACACCTTC.

The V gene is TRBV4-1, the J gene TRBJ2-6; D perhaps matches TRBD1 (6 bases). The CDR3 has 16 amino acids. The germline gives CDR1 MGHRA, CDR2 YSYEKL. Trimming stripped 1 base from V and 8 bases from J, with 15 bases between. The CDR3 region has the DNA TGCGCCAGCAGCCAAGTCAGCACAGGGTTGACCAACGTCCTGACTTTC. Its translation is CASSQVSTGLTNVLTF.

The chain links TRBV4-2 to TRBJ2-3; 8 bases align to TRBD2. Germline trimming cut 0 bases from V and 0 bases from J; bases unmatched to any gene: 2. The CDR3 contains 16 residues. Germline V lookup: CDR1 LGHNA, CDR2 YNFKEQ. The CDR3 region has the DNA TGTGCCAGCAGCCAAGAGGGCGGGGGGAGCACAGATACGCAGTATTTT. Its protein product is CASSQEGGGSTDTQYF.

The rearrangement uses TRBV9 and TRBJ2-7; 8 positions match TRBD2. This CDR3 comprises 14 residues. The germline V gene encodes CDR1 SGDLS and CDR2 YYNGEE. V gave up 3 bases and J gave up 3 bases; unmatched junction bases: 5. CDR3 region: CASSAAAGGYEQYF. DNA for the CDR3: TGTGCCAGCAGCGCGGCGGCGGGGGGCTACGAGCAGTACTTC.

The chain recombines TRBV11-1 with TRBJ2-7; unclear D gene. Germline V gene lookup returns CDR1 SGHAT and CDR2 FQDESV (reference sequence). This CDR3 has 15 residues. V lost 6 bases, J lost 3 bases, and 18 bases lay in between. The CDR3 sequence: CASSQQYSGFYEQYF. Written as DNA, the CDR3 is TGTGCCAGCAGTCAGCAATATTCCGGGTTCTACGAGCAGTACTTC.

Many counts were recorded for this clone. The chain employs TRBV7-5 and TRBJ1-2; TRBD1 was called by the table and not checked on the DNA. TRBV7-5 is classified as a pseudogene. The CDR3 runs 14 residues. The CDR3 nucleotides are TGTGCCAGAAGAACGCGACAGGGGGGAAGGGGCTACACCTTC. Amino acid sequence: CARRTRQGGRGYTF.

The chain uses TRBV28 and TRBJ1-2; 10 bases are shared with TRBD1. Per germline, CDR1 MDHEN and CDR2 SYDVKM. This CDR3 has 16 residues. Germline trimming cut 3 bases from V and 6 bases from J; bases unmatched to any gene: 10. The CDR3: CASSFPPGTGEDGYTF. Here the CDR3 DNA reads TGTGCCAGCAGTTTCCCTCCCGGGACAGGGGAAGATGGCTACACCTTC.

This rearrangement joins TRBV7-8 to TRBJ1-2, with 7 positions matching TRBD1. J lost 8 bases, V lost 6 bases, and 12 bases had no gene match. There are 14 residues in the CDR3. The germline CDR1 and CDR2 sequences are SGHVS and FQNEAQ. The CDR3 protein is CASSVDRRQEGYTF. DNA for the CDR3: TGTGCCAGCAGTGTGGACAGGCGCCAAGAGGGCTACACCTTC.

J is TRBJ1-6 and V is TRBV6-5; a possible D gene is TRBD1 (5 bases). From germline, CDR1 is MNHEY and CDR2 SVGAGI. The CDR3 is 12 residues long. The V end was cut by 5 bases, the J end by 13 bases, with 12 bases between. In DNA form, the CDR3 reads TGTGCCAGCAGTAGGGGCGACTTCCCCCTCCACTTT. Protein: CASSRGDFPLHF.

This chain connects TRBV18 to TRBJ2-3; tentative D call: TRBD1 (6 bases). Deletions cut 7 bases from V and 1 base from J, with 9 bases between. The CDR3 is 13 residues long. Germline lookup yields CDR1 KGHSH and CDR2 LQKENI. In nucleotides, the CDR3 is TGTGCCAGCTTACAGGGCGGCACAGATACGCAGTATTTT. This encodes CASLQGGTDTQYF.

The chain employs TRBV28 and TRBJ2-7; 10 bases line up with TRBD1. The CDR3 runs to 14 residues. The V segment lost 6 bases and the J segment 4 bases; nucleotides outside the gene matches: 6. Germline CDR1 and CDR2: MDHEN and SYDVKM. The CDR3 DNA reads TGTGCCAGCAGGGCCGGGACAGGGGTTTACGAGCAGTACGTC. Protein sequence: CASRAGTGVYEQYV.

The J gene is TRBJ2-5, the V gene TRBV5-8; D is unresolved. The V and J ends lost 0 bases and 5 bases respectively, with 11 bases between them. The V gene's germline CDR1 is SGHTS and CDR2 YDEGEE. The CDR3 has 14 residues. Here the CDR3 DNA reads TGTGCCAGCAGCTTGGACGGGTCTCGCGAGACCCAGTACTTC. Its translation is CASSLDGSRETQYF.

The chain carries TRBV27 and TRBJ1-1; 7 positions match TRBD1. CDR3 length: 18 residues. Looked up from germline, CDR1 is MNHEY and CDR2 is SMNVEV (reference sequence). V gave up 0 bases and J gave up 5 bases; unmatched junction bases: 15. The CDR3: CASSLSVLGTAVRTEAFF. The CDR3 region has the DNA TGTGCCAGCAGTTTATCGGTTTTGGGGACAGCCGTAAGAACTGAAGCTTTCTTT.

The rearrangement links TRBV7-2 to TRBJ1-3; D not resolved. Deletions cut 4 bases from V and 4 bases from J, with 14 bases between. The CDR3 has 15 amino acids. CDR1 is SGHTA and CDR2 is FQGNSA in the germline V gene. CDR3 loop: CASSSRPAGGNTIYF. As DNA, the CDR3 is TGTGCCAGCAGCTCGCGACCGGCGGGAGGAAACACCATATATTTT.

The rearrangement joins TRBV20-1 to TRBJ2-5; no definite D call. Germline V lookup: CDR1 DFQATT, CDR2 SNEGSKA (reference sequence). Trimming took off 3 bases at V and 1 base at J, with 9 bases between the two ends. CDR3 size: 13 residues. The CDR3 DNA follows: TGCAGTGCTAGTCCGGGTCCCCAAGAGACCCAGTACTTC. Translated: CSASPGPQETQYF.

A remark on this clone: This sample includes further DNA sequences coding for the same CDR3. The V gene is TRBV28, the J gene TRBJ1-4, with 8 positions matching TRBD1. The CDR3 has 13 amino acids. Germline loops: CDR1 MDHEN, CDR2 SYDVKM. The ends lost 7 bases at V and 8 bases at J; junction bases unmatched: 6. DNA for the CDR3: TGTGCCAGCACAGGGGGCGCTGGGGAAAAACTGTTTTTT. Translated, it gives CASTGGAGEKLFF.

The chain is built from TRBV6-6 and TRBJ2-6; 7 nucleotides match TRBD1. The CDR3 consists of 15 residues. V was clipped by 7 bases and J by 0 bases; unmatched bases: 3. Germline V CDR1 and CDR2: MNHNY, SVGAGI (reference sequence). CDR3 nucleotide sequence: TGTGCCAGCAACAGGGGCAACTCTGGGGCCAACGTCCTGACTTTC. Encoded protein: CASNRGNSGANVLTF.

The chain couples TRBV28 to TRBJ2-1, with D hard to call. This CDR3 contains 10 residues. Trimming removed 10 bases at V and 4 bases at J, with 5 bases between. Germline CDR1 and CDR2: MDHEN and SYDVKM. The CDR3 bases are TGTGCCACCCAGTACAATGAGCAGTTCTTC. This sequence encodes CATQYNEQFF.

CDR3 protein: CASKTFGAGLLGAFF. CDR3 bases: TGTGCCAGCAAGACATTCGGAGCGGGATTATTAGGGGCTTTCTTT. The genes are TRBV6-5 and TRBJ1-1; D not certain. Germline CDR1 and CDR2: MNHEY and SVGAGI. The germline V and J ends were trimmed by 7 bases and 11 bases, with 26 bases remaining between them. This CDR3 spans 15 amino acids.

The chain combines TRBV2 with TRBJ1-5, with 7 bases lining up with TRBD1. Looked up from germline, CDR1 is SNHLY and CDR2 is FYNNEI. This CDR3 has 16 amino acids. V was clipped by 2 bases and J by 3 bases; unmatched bases: 7. CDR3 nucleotides: TGTGCCAGCAGTGAAAGGGCAGGGGGAGCCAATCAGCCCCAGCATTTT. Its translation is CASSERAGGANQPQHF.

CDR3 DNA: TGTGCCTGGAGTCCGGGGAATATACAAGAGACCCAGTACTTC. Translation: CAWSPGNIQETQYF. The chain has TRBV30 and TRBJ2-5; TRBD2 is a possible D gene (5 bases). Trimming cost V 2 bases and J 2 bases, with 12 bases left between them. CDR1 GTSNPN and CDR2 SVGIG come from the germline V gene (reference sequence). This CDR3 is 14 amino acids long.

The chain combines TRBV5-4 with TRBJ1-1; a weak D match, TRBD1 (5 bases). V lost 6 bases to trimming and J lost 1 base, with 13 bases between them. CDR3 length: 14 amino acids. The germline gives CDR1 SGHNT, CDR2 YYREEE (reference sequence). In DNA, the CDR3 is TGTGCCAGCACCTTTGCGGGGGGGAACACTGAAGCTTTCTTT. Residues: CASTFAGGNTEAFF. Drawing the rest from reference TRBV5-4 and TRBJ1-1, the complete variable domain is ETGVTQSPTHLIKTRGQQVTLRCSSQSGHNTVSWYQQALGQGPQFIFQYYREEENGRGNFPPRFSGLQFPNYSSELNVNALELDDSALYLCASTFAGGNTEAFFGQGTRLTVV.

This clone came up a few times. The V call is TRBV28, the J call TRBJ2-7; D is unclear. The V end was cut by 5 bases, the J end by 1 base, with 3 bases between. The CDR3 totals 11 residues. The germline V gene has CDR1 MDHEN and CDR2 SYDVKM. As DNA, the CDR3 is TGTGCCAGCAGTCAATCCTACGAGCAGTACTTC. Protein sequence: CASSQSYEQYF.

The V call is TRBV4-2, the J call TRBJ1-4; 8 bases align to TRBD1. The CDR3 loop spans 20 amino acids. The junction had 18 bases not matched to a gene; V was cut back by 1 base and J by 5 bases. The germline V gene encodes CDR1 LGHNA and CDR2 YNFKEQ. Here the CDR3 reads CASSQAPQPYGQGRNEKLFF. CDR3 nucleotide sequence: TGTGCCAGCAGCCAAGCTCCGCAGCCCTACGGACAGGGTAGGAATGAAAAACTGTTTTTT.

The genes are TRBV3-1 (or the pseudogene TRBV3-2) and TRBJ2-1; 8 nucleotides line up with TRBD2. The V gene's germline CDR1 is LGHDT and CDR2 YNNKEL (reference sequence). The CDR3 is 11 amino acids. Germline trimming cut 7 bases from V and 10 bases from J; bases unmatched to any gene: 3. As DNA, the CDR3 is TGTGCCAGCACCCGGGGGGGGGAGCAGTTCTTC. Translation gives CASTRGGEQFF.

In the case of this clone: Mismatch with germline at one junction end may stem from a read error. This chain links TRBV9 with TRBJ2-3; TRBD1 is a possible D gene (5 bases). Germline CDR1 is SGDLS and CDR2 is YYNGEE. The CDR3 is 17 residues long. CDR3 sequence: CASSLTDTRIGTNTQYF. CDR3 bases: TGTGCCAGCAGCTTAACGGACACCCGTATCGGCACAAATACGCAGTATTTT.

V and J are TRBV24-1 and TRBJ1-2, with TRBD1 matching over 7 bases. Per germline, CDR1 KGHDR and CDR2 SFDVKD. The length of the CDR3 is 12 residues. V lost 11 bases to trimming and J lost 8 bases; unmatched junction nucleotides: 10. DNA of the CDR3: TGTGCCATCGCGACTACAGGGGTAGGCTACACCTTC. It codes for CAIATTGVGYTF.

The rearrangement joins TRBV19 to TRBJ1-6; 8 nucleotides line up with TRBD1. The length of the CDR3 is 14 residues. Germline-derived CDR1 and CDR2 are LNHDA and SQIVND (reference sequence). The trim removed 5 bases at V and 11 bases at J, leaving 8 bases unmatched. CDR3 sequence reads: CASSGGQGHPPLHF. DNA of the CDR3: TGTGCCAGTAGTGGAGGACAGGGTCACCCACCCCTCCACTTT.

This clone has a handful of counts. The chain employs TRBV7-9 and TRBJ2-1; 12 positions agree with TRBD2. The V gene end was trimmed by 6 bases and the J gene end by 1 base; junction bases not matched to a gene: 4. Germline CDR1 SEHNR, CDR2 FQNEAQ (reference sequence). CDR3 size: 16 residues. For the CDR3, the DNA is TGTGCCAGCAGTTTCACTAGCGGGGGGTCCTACAATGAGCAGTTCTTC. Residues: CASSFTSGGSYNEQFF.